Described below is a single T cell receptor beta chain sequence and its context. The sample belongs to a study of blood T cell repertoires in COVID-19. As for the study in general: Samples of COVID-19 (acute and convalescent) were obtained from the United States, Italy and Spain.

Participants were placed into cohorts based on the clinical history they reported. Donors of Cohort 3 who recovered were those that had two negative PCRs, clearance, or symptom resolution. The CDR3 length is 13 residues. The V gene's germline CDR1 is SNHLY and CDR2 FYNNEI. The junction had 3 bases not matched to a gene; V was cut back by 5 bases and J by 4 bases. Per the authors' pipeline: Amplification of reference gene primers provided the estimated nucleated cell counts. Assay: immunoSEQ multiplex PCR; the TCRdb copy retains only in-frame clones and omits some. Clone size and the V and J calls come from that table; the DNA yielded D and trimming. The repertoire consists of 200,000 to 250,000 clones, with about 80% occurring once and the leading ten covering approximately 15%.

Sequenced material: PBMCs or T cells enriched from blood (not recorded which). This sequence originates from a man in his forties who had recovered from COVID-19. This chain connects TRBV2 to TRBJ2-5; the match to TRBD1 covers 8 bases. Here the CDR3 reads CASSRTGSETQYF. The CDR3 DNA sequence: TGTGCCAGCAGTCGGACAGGGTCAGAGACCCAGTACTTC.